The 8 T cell receptor beta chains listed next were all sequenced from one sample in a study of T cell repertoires in cytomegalovirus infection. TCRdb fed the reads into MiXCR, producing one record per CDR3 protein. The table shows around 540,000 distinct CDR3 sequences, with roughly a third occurring only once. No antigen is known for these receptors. Specimen: cultured PBMCs, collected from culture after CMV antigen stimulation. The origin of the receptors is a human donor in good health (CMV status not recorded). Some clones in this sample may be carry-over from other donors' samples.

This chain connects TRBV7-4 to TRBJ2-3, with 8 positions matching TRBD2. The CDR3 sequence is 19 residues long. With V trimmed by 10 bases and J by 2 bases, 23 bases remained unmatched. Per the germline V gene, CDR1 is SGHVT and CDR2 is SQSDAQ. The CDR3 reads CATATREGVRGKVTDTQYF. The CDR3 DNA reads TGTGCCACCGCCACTCGGGAGGGAGTAAGGGGAAAGGTCACAGATACGCAGTATTTT.

The sample holds a few counts of this clonotype. J is TRBJ2-3 and V is TRBV6-2 or TRBV6-3, with 10 bases fitting TRBD2. This CDR3 is 14 amino acids long. From germline, CDR1 is MNHEY and CDR2 SVGEGT. V trimming: 6 bases; J trimming: 4 bases; junction bases outside the gene matches: 4. The CDR3 bases are TGTGCCAGCAGAGCGGGGACTAGCGCAGATACGCAGTATTTT. Its protein is CASRAGTSADTQYF.

The genes are TRBV28 and TRBJ2-1; D is unresolved. The CDR3 totals 14 residues. The germline gives CDR1 MDHEN, CDR2 SYDVKM. Between the trimmed V and J ends, which lost 4 bases and 6 bases, there was a span of 13 bases. The DNA for the CDR3 is TGTGCCAGCAGTTCCCGGACCTGGTTCAATGAGCAGTTCTTC. Residues: CASSSRTWFNEQFF.

Only one count was recorded for this clonotype. J is TRBJ2-2 and V is TRBV20-1, with 12 bases lining up with TRBD1. The CDR3 length is 17 residues. Germline V lookup: CDR1 DFQATT, CDR2 SNEGSKA (reference sequence). J lost 3 bases, V lost 6 bases, and 11 bases had no gene match. This chain's CDR3 is CSAQPRDRGRYTGELFF. CDR3 in DNA: TGCAGTGCCCAGCCCCGGGACAGGGGGCGATACACCGGGGAGCTGTTTTTT.

At least ten counts were recorded for this clonotype. This sequence joins TRBV7-2 and TRBJ1-6; TRBD1 might be the D (5 bases). CDR1 and CDR2 (germline): SGHTA, FQGNSA. The V and J ends lost 2 bases and 5 bases respectively, with 10 bases between them. The CDR3 extends over 15 amino acids. CDR3 sequence (DNA): TGTGCCAGCAGCTTAACGGGGCCCGATAATTCACCCCTCCACTTT. Residues: CASSLTGPDNSPLHF.

The chain combines TRBV29-1 with TRBJ2-1; TRBD2 aligns across 9 bases. The trim removed 6 bases at V and 6 bases at J, leaving 6 bases unmatched. In germline, CDR1 is SQVTM, CDR2 ANQGSEA. The CDR3 extends over 13 amino acids. The CDR3 reads CSVSAGGVNEQFF. CDR3 nucleotide sequence: TGCAGCGTCTCGGCGGGGGGGGTCAATGAGCAGTTCTTC.

The CDR3 DNA is TGCGCCAGCAGCTTAACAGGTGGAATTAATGAAAAACTGTTTTTT. It yields the protein CASSLTGGINEKLFF. The chain employs TRBV5-1 and TRBJ1-4, with D possibly TRBD1 on 5 matching bases. Germline CDR1 is SGHRS and CDR2 is YFSETQ. This CDR3 is built from 15 residues. V was pared by 2 bases and J by 4 bases, with 12 bases between.

The chain couples TRBV12-3 or TRBV12-4 to TRBJ1-2, with D maybe TRBD1 (5 bases). Deletions cut 5 bases from V and 4 bases from J, with 14 bases between. This CDR3 comprises 14 residues. CDR3 nucleotide sequence: TGTGCCAGCAGTCCGGGACGCCGTTCCTATGGCTACACCTTC. This translates into CASSPGRRSYGYTF.